This T cell receptor (beta chain) appears in the sequencing data of a study of CD8 T cells in Susac syndrome. It was with random hexamers that roughly 0.45 to 1 ug RNA was reverse transcribed. TCRdb fed the immunoSEQ multiplex PCR reads into MiXCR, producing one record per CDR3 protein. Of approximately 120,000 distinct CDR3 sequences detected, 85% to 95% appear once; the ten largest clones hold 0.25% to 0.35%. Germline lookup yields CDR1 MNHEY and CDR2 SMNVEV (reference sequence). The CDR3 runs to 15 residues. V dropped 2 bases and J dropped 5 bases, with 12 bases sitting between them. The source of this sequence is a human donor with multiple sclerosis. The V and J genes are TRBV27 and TRBJ2-2, with D uncertain. The source material was CD8+ T cells from PBMCs. This CDR3 reads CASSLLVRRTGELFF. CDR3 DNA sequence: TGTGCCAGCAGTTTACTTGTTCGCAGGACCGGGGAGCTGTTTTTT.